These 24 T cell receptor beta chains originate from one sample sequenced in a study of blood T cell repertoires in COVID-19. Clones were sequenced by immunoSEQ multiplex PCR, and TCRdb holds only the in-frame ones, with some missing. Counted here are more than 85,000 clones, roughly 86% occurring once; the ten biggest clones make up 6.5%. What was sequenced was peripheral blood. The receptors come from a woman aged 55-70 years with acute or convalescent COVID-19.

V usage is TRBV29-1 and J usage is TRBJ1-5; TRBD1 aligns across 10 bases. After removal of 8 bases from V and 5 bases from J, the junction contained 9 bases not matched to a gene. This CDR3 has 14 amino acids. The germline V gene encodes CDR1 SQVTM and CDR2 ANQGSEA. The CDR3 reads CSTRTGTGDQPQHF. The CDR3 region has the DNA TGCAGCACCCGGACCGGGACAGGGGATCAGCCCCAGCATTTT.

The chain is built from TRBV19 and TRBJ2-7, with D perhaps TRBD1 (6 bases). V dropped 3 bases and J dropped 3 bases, with 12 bases sitting between them. The CDR3 spans 14 residues. Looked up from germline, CDR1 is LNHDA and CDR2 is SQIVND (reference sequence). The CDR3 is CASSIGQFNYEQYF. The CDR3, as DNA: TGTGCCAGTAGTATCGGACAGTTCAACTACGAGCAGTACTTC.

A few counts support this clone. The chain is built from TRBV2 and TRBJ2-1, with 8 positions matching TRBD2. CDR3 size: 18 residues. Unmatched junction bases numbered 16, after V lost 2 bases and J lost 7 bases. The germline V gene has CDR1 SNHLY and CDR2 FYNNEI. CDR3 protein: CASSELALLAERSNEQFF. Here the CDR3 DNA reads TGTGCCAGCAGTGAATTGGCCCTACTAGCGGAACGTTCAAATGAGCAGTTCTTC.

Only a few counts were recorded for this clone. The rearrangement uses TRBV6-5 and TRBJ2-3, with 8 bases aligning to TRBD2. CDR1 and CDR2 from the germline V gene are MNHEY and SVGAGI. This CDR3 has 14 residues. The V and J ends lost 5 bases and 2 bases, in that order; junction bases with no gene match: 3. CDR3 residues: CASSRAGVTDTQYF. The CDR3 nucleotides read TGTGCCAGCAGTCGAGCGGGAGTCACAGATACGCAGTATTTT.

The chain has TRBV19 and TRBJ1-1; 9 bases are a match to TRBD1. Per the germline V gene, CDR1 is LNHDA and CDR2 is SQIVND (reference sequence). Germline trimming cut 5 bases from V and 2 bases from J; bases unmatched to any gene: 6. This CDR3 has 15 amino acids. DNA of the CDR3: TGTGCCAGTAGTCTCGGGACAGGGATCAACACTGAAGCTTTCTTT. It specifies CASSLGTGINTEAFF.

J is TRBJ1-1 and V is TRBV10-3; D gene uncertain. Deletions cut 4 bases from V and 5 bases from J, with 11 bases between. This CDR3 is 13 amino acids long. Per germline, CDR1 ENHRY and CDR2 SYGVKD. The CDR3 DNA is TGTGCCATCAGTGCGGACCGAGGGACTGAAGCTTTCTTT. This translates into CAISADRGTEAFF.

The CDR3 loop is CASSPLGVRETQYF. The CDR3 DNA reads TGTGCCAGCTCACCACTGGGCGTTCGGGAGACCCAGTACTTC. V gene TRBV18 combines with J gene TRBJ2-5; D gene uncertain. CDR1 and CDR2 (germline): KGHSH, LQKENI. There are 14 residues in the CDR3. The V and J ends lost 1 base and 5 bases respectively, with 11 bases between them.

The genes are TRBV5-4 and TRBJ1-2, with TRBD1 matching 7 bases. Germline loops: CDR1 SGHNT, CDR2 YYREEE (reference sequence). This CDR3 has 15 amino acids. V trimming: 0 bases; J trimming: 8 bases; junction bases outside the gene matches: 10. The CDR3 region is CASSLGGQAPLGYTF. The CDR3 coding sequence is TGTGCCAGCAGCTTGGGTGGACAGGCCCCATTAGGCTACACCTTC.

The chain has TRBV27 and TRBJ2-7, with TRBD2 as a possible D gene (6 bases). CDR3 size: 12 residues. The V gene lost 6 bases and the J gene lost 5 bases, with 11 bases spanning the gap. CDR1 is MNHEY, CDR2 SMNVEV, per germline (reference sequence). The CDR3 DNA is TGTGCCAGCAGCTTTCGCGGGAACGAGCAGTACTTC. This sequence encodes CASSFRGNEQYF.

The V gene is TRBV7-8, the J gene TRBJ1-4; D is uncertain. V was shortened by 6 bases and J by 4 bases, with 15 bases between the two germline ends. Germline CDR1 reads SGHVS; CDR2 reads FQNEAQ. The CDR3 contains 15 residues. The CDR3 coding sequence is TGTGCCAGCAGTTCTGGCAGGTCCTTTAATGAAAAACTGTTTTTT. Its translation is CASSSGRSFNEKLFF.

V is TRBV28 and J is TRBJ2-7; D might be TRBD1 (6 bases). The V and J ends lost 7 bases and 2 bases respectively, with 18 bases between them. The CDR3 sequence is 15 residues long. Germline-derived CDR1 and CDR2 are MDHEN and SYDVKM. The DNA for the CDR3 is TGTGCCAGCACCCTACGGGCAGGGGCCCCCTACGAGCAGTACTTC. Its translation: CASTLRAGAPYEQYF.

This chain connects TRBV27 to TRBJ2-2, with a possible D match to TRBD2 (6 bases). Trimming stripped 3 bases from V and 6 bases from J, with 14 bases between. From germline, CDR1 is MNHEY and CDR2 SMNVEV (reference sequence). This CDR3 region has 15 residues. This CDR3 reads CASSFGTGVPGELFF. CDR3 DNA: TGTGCCAGCAGTTTCGGAACGGGGGTTCCCGGGGAGCTGTTTTTT.

The CDR3 nucleotides are TGTGCCAGCAGCCCAACAGGGAGCCGGGAAGCTTTCTTT. Amino acids: CASSPTGSREAFF. V and J are TRBV28 and TRBJ1-1, with D possibly matching TRBD1 (6 bases). Trimming took 6 bases from V and 8 from J, leaving 16 bases between them. The CDR3 is 13 residues long. CDR1 and CDR2 (germline): MDHEN, SYDVKM.

J is TRBJ1-5 and V is TRBV6-6; D not resolved. Germline CDR1 is MNHNY and CDR2 is SVGAGI (reference sequence). The CDR3 sequence is 13 residues long. V lost 4 bases, J lost 6 bases, and 10 bases lay in between. The CDR3 reads CASSLQEVQPQHF. DNA of the CDR3: TGTGCCAGCAGTTTACAAGAGGTTCAGCCCCAGCATTTT.

The chain carries TRBV6-1 and TRBJ1-1; D gene ambiguous. V shed 1 base and J shed 5 bases, with 17 bases lying between them. The CDR3 has 16 residues. Per germline, CDR1 MNHNS and CDR2 SASEGT. CDR3 in amino acids: CASSEGYQLTKTEAFF. The CDR3 DNA sequence: TGTGCCAGCAGTGAAGGATACCAACTGACAAAGACTGAAGCTTTCTTT.

The chain uses TRBV28 and TRBJ2-1, with a weak D call TRBD2 (5 bases). The germline CDR1 and CDR2 sequences are MDHEN and SYDVKM. The V gene lost 7 bases and the J gene lost 7 bases, with 23 bases spanning the gap. CDR3 length: 16 amino acids. CDR3 in amino acids: CASTLGGLEGRNEQFF. CDR3 DNA: TGTGCCAGCACCCTAGGTGGCCTAGAGGGAAGGAATGAGCAGTTCTTC.

The V gene is TRBV28, the J gene TRBJ1-2, with D perhaps matching TRBD1 (5 bases). Per the germline V gene, CDR1 is MDHEN and CDR2 is SYDVKM. Trimming pared 2 bases from V and 0 bases from J, leaving 7 bases between. This CDR3 is 14 amino acids long. Written as DNA, the CDR3 is TGTGCCAGCAGTTTAAGACAGCCTAACTATGGCTACACCTTC. The encoded protein is CASSLRQPNYGYTF.

V is TRBV19 and J is TRBJ2-1; D perhaps matches TRBD2 (5 bases). The CDR3 is 15 residues long. Germline V gene lookup returns CDR1 LNHDA and CDR2 SQIVND (reference sequence). V was cut by 6 bases and J by 5 bases, with 17 bases left in between. The CDR3 sequence is CASSLAGGRHNEQFF. The CDR3 DNA follows: TGTGCCAGTAGCCTTGCTGGCGGGCGACACAATGAGCAGTTCTTC.

This rearrangement joins TRBV5-1 to TRBJ1-2, with 8 positions matching TRBD1. Trimming took 4 bases from V and 6 from J; bases not matched to a gene: 5. The CDR3 has 13 residues. Germline lookup yields CDR1 SGHRS and CDR2 YFSETQ. The DNA for the CDR3 is TGCGCCAGCAGCCATGGACAGGGTGATGGCTACACCTTC. Its translation is CASSHGQGDGYTF.

V is TRBV4-1 and J is TRBJ1-5; TRBD1 matches at 7 bases. The CDR3 covers 14 residues. From germline, CDR1 is MGHRA and CDR2 YSYEKL. After removal of 0 bases from V and 7 bases from J, the junction contained 3 bases not matched to a gene. The CDR3 loop reads CASSQEPGGQPQHF. The DNA for the CDR3 is TGCGCCAGCAGCCAAGAACCAGGGGGGCAGCCCCAGCATTTT.

This chain joins TRBV5-5 and TRBJ2-3; 11 positions agree with TRBD2. This CDR3 spans 15 amino acids. Germline CDR1 and CDR2: SGHKS and YYEKEE (reference sequence). J was trimmed by 7 bases and V by 1 base; bases with no gene match: 5. The CDR3, as DNA: TGTGCCAGCAGCTTGACTAGCGGGAGTGCGCATACGCAGTATTTT. Translated, it gives CASSLTSGSAHTQYF.

A few counts support this clone. The chain combines TRBV6-6 with TRBJ1-2; D is unclear. The CDR3 contains 13 residues. The ends were cut back, 4 bases at V and 1 base at J, with 7 bases in the middle. Germline CDR1 is MNHNY and CDR2 is SVGAGI (reference sequence). The CDR3 DNA reads TGTGCCAGCAGTTGGTCAGTTAACTATGGCTACACCTTC. Its translation: CASSWSVNYGYTF.

This chain's CDR3 is CASSIDRGTGAFF. Here the CDR3 DNA reads TGTGCCAGTAGTATAGATCGCGGGACAGGGGCTTTCTTT. This chain links TRBV19 with TRBJ1-1; 9 positions agree with TRBD1. Looked up from germline, CDR1 is LNHDA and CDR2 is SQIVND (reference sequence). The junction had 4 bases not matched to a gene; V was cut back by 0 bases and J by 11 bases. The CDR3 spans 13 residues.

The chain is built from TRBV24-1 and TRBJ1-4; tentatively, D is TRBD1 (6 bases). This CDR3 comprises 16 residues. Trimming removed 7 bases at V and 2 bases at J, with 16 bases between. Germline V lookup: CDR1 KGHDR, CDR2 SFDVKD. The CDR3 DNA reads TGTGCCACCAGGAAAAAGGGGGATGCGACTAATGAAAAACTGTTTTTT. Translated: CATRKKGDATNEKLFF.